A selection of T cell receptor beta chains follows, all from one sample in a study of blood T cell repertoires in COVID-19. Method: immunoSEQ multiplex PCR; TCRdb's copy keeps in-frame clones and lacks some. Altogether 100,000 to 150,000 clones are present, roughly three quarters being singletons, with the ten largest covering around 1.8%. The specimen was peripheral blood. Receptors were obtained from an older woman with acute or convalescent COVID-19. Both conserved end residues are trimmed from each CDR3.

j_gene | len | v_gene | CDR3aa
TRBJ2-2 | 16 | TRBV28 | ASSPEGLLAGGTGELF
TRBJ2-3 | 13 | TRBV28 | ASSPGQGFTDTQY
TRBJ1-2 | 13 | TRBV3-1/TRBV3-2 | ASSQSLPRGYGYT
TRBJ2-1 | 13 | TRBV5-1 | ASSPSGRVYNEQF
TRBJ2-7 | 11 | TRBV19 | ASSNGQGGEQY
TRBJ1-2 | 11 | TRBV5-4 | ASSAGPNYGYT
TRBJ2-7 | 13 | TRBV6-6 | ASKKPGQGHHEQY
TRBJ2-5 | 11 | TRBV5-6 | ASSFDRGETQY
TRBJ2-1 | 13 | TRBV9 | ASSVGQGIYNEQF
TRBJ2-7 | 11 | TRBV3-1/TRBV3-2 | ATRSGSSYEQY
TRBJ1-1 | 12 | TRBV7-9 | ASSSTGGNTEAF
TRBJ2-3 | 13 | TRBV19 | ASSMRERERGTQY
TRBJ2-5 | 15 | TRBV24-1 | ATSDAPGRGLQETQY
TRBJ2-5 | 15 | TRBV3-1/TRBV3-2 | ASSQEASGGAQETQY
TRBJ1-2 | 12 | TRBV6-5 | ASNPLARYYGYT
TRBJ2-2 | 15 | TRBV27 | ASSFGRGGQATGELF
TRBJ1-6 | 14 | TRBV6-5 | ASSLDRSSYNSPLH
TRBJ1-1 | 11 | TRBV4-3 | ASSRTGETEAF
TRBJ2-3 | 13 | TRBV28 | ASSPAGLSTDTQY
TRBJ1-6 | 10 | TRBV5-6 | ASSLEGGPLH
TRBJ1-6 | 11 | TRBV7-2 | ASSSDRDSPLH
TRBJ2-3 | 13 | TRBV9 | ASSRSGGGTDTQY
TRBJ2-7 | 12 | TRBV5-1 | ASSVSGGFHEQY
TRBJ1-2 | 12 | TRBV10-3 | AISEFPGSSGYT
TRBJ2-7 | 11 | TRBV5-1 | ASNRGDSYEQY
TRBJ2-4 | 11 | TRBV3-1/TRBV3-2 | ASSPWLASIQY
TRBJ1-2 | 12 | TRBV7-9 | ASSQGTHTYGYT
TRBJ1-2 | 11 | TRBV11-2 | ASSATGSYGYT
TRBJ2-5 | 11 | TRBV19 | ASRHSSEETQY
TRBJ2-7 | 11 | TRBV18 | ASSPGQLYEQY
TRBJ2-7 | 12 | TRBV6-5 | ASITTGASYEQY
TRBJ1-2 | 13 | TRBV6-5 | ASSYLWTGDYGYT
TRBJ1-2 | 13 | TRBV30 | ACPGPRTGGYGYT
TRBJ2-6 | 16 | TRBV14 | ASSSMDRGSSGANVLT
TRBJ1-1 | 11 | TRBV2 | ASSVYVNTEAF
TRBJ2-1 | 11 | TRBV28 | ASGESGTRRQF
TRBJ1-2 | 9 | TRBV12-3/TRBV12-4 | ASSDRSGYT
TRBJ2-1 | 12 | TRBV28 | ASSLAGGNNEQF
TRBJ1-5 | 15 | TRBV6-2/TRBV6-3 | ASSYFRQANSNQPQH
TRBJ2-2 | 12 | TRBV9 | ASNPGGATGELF